These T cell receptor beta chains were read from a single sample in a study of cytomegalovirus exposure and HLA in healthy donors. Libraries were prepared by immunoSEQ multiplex PCR; TCRdb keeps only in-frame clonotypes and omits some of them. Here the sample spans some 69,000 clones, under 96% being singletons. Sequences were obtained from PBMCs. Receptors originate from a woman aged 18-35 years in good health and CMV-seropositive. Each CDR3 is given with its conserved first and last residue.

TRBV10-3	TRBJ2-7	CAISRDREYEQYF
TRBV28	TRBJ1-2	CASRSVGAGGLGRYGYTF
TRBV7-9	TRBJ2-5	CASSPQETQYF
TRBV5-1	TRBJ2-3	CASSLGLAIDTQYF
TRBV4-2	TRBJ2-3	CASSQDYGLNTDTQYF
TRBV27	TRBJ2-3	CASSRTSGRAGDTQYF
TRBV10-3	TRBJ2-1	CAISESYRTGSYNEQFF
TRBV7-9	TRBJ1-5	CASSLGQGHSNQPQHF
TRBV5-6	TRBJ2-7	CASSSNYRSDEQYF
TRBV30	TRBJ2-1	CAWRRRTGLAGSNEQFF
TRBV18	TRBJ2-3	CASSSTGGRTDTQYF
TRBV19	TRBJ2-1	CASSQPLAANEQFF
TRBV6-6	TRBJ2-7	CASSFRTSGSFNEQYF
TRBV7-9	TRBJ2-1	CASSLGLAGVGEQFF
TRBV5-4	TRBJ2-3	CASSPSGSRSTDTQYF
TRBV27	TRBJ2-1	CASSFMGLVSNEQFF
TRBV28	TRBJ2-4	CASSLDSQNIQYF
TRBV29-1	TRBJ2-7	CSALGLAKPYEQYF
TRBV14	TRBJ1-1	CASSQDWGEVNTEAFF
TRBV11-3	TRBJ2-7	CASSSGIASLTYEQYF
TRBV6-5	TRBJ2-1	CASSYSEAGPYNEQFF
TRBV27	TRBJ2-1	CASSLSLAGLYNEQFF
TRBV19	TRBJ2-1	CASSIVREWGNEQFF
TRBV9	TRBJ2-3	CASSVVGVADTQYF
TRBV2	TRBJ2-2	CASSTQGIGELFF
TRBV28	TRBJ1-1	CASLVAMGQANTEAFF
TRBV19	TRBJ2-1	CASSIFGGSGGFNEQFF
TRBV2	TRBJ2-1	CASSDHFGDIAGASYNEQFF
TRBV2	TRBJ2-1	CASSFSNEQFF
TRBV6-5	TRBJ2-3	CASGPEDTQYF
TRBV30	TRBJ1-5	CAWSLGRGGQPQHF
TRBV4-2	TRBJ2-7	CASSQGQGTYEQYF
TRBV5-4	TRBJ2-1	CASSFMTGINEQFF
TRBV19	TRBJ2-7	CASKQSGTPSLTPQYF
TRBV14	TRBJ2-7	CASSHQGNEQYF
TRBV9	TRBJ1-1	CASSDTSGRRVTEAFF
TRBV29-1	TRBJ1-2	CSVRTGENYGYTF
TRBV7-2	TRBJ2-2	CASSFTGSGELFF
TRBV7-3	TRBJ2-3	CASSSGLAGGPWRNTQYF
TRBV7-9	TRBJ1-3	CASSPGTVGNTIYF
TRBV11-2	TRBJ2-7	CASSTDSYEQYF
TRBV11-3	TRBJ2-7	CASSLARGGREQYF
TRBV6-5	TRBJ1-1	CASSTKPTGLGEAFF
TRBV25-1	TRBJ2-1	CASSERLARYNEQFF
TRBV28	TRBJ2-5	CASSLGVTQYF
TRBV9	TRBJ2-3	CASSISGSADTQYF
TRBV7-2	TRBJ2-1	CASSLIPSSYNEQFF
TRBV5-1	TRBJ1-2	CASSLAIGPDRDAYGYTF
TRBV27	TRBJ2-7	CASSPDSTSTYEQYF
TRBV15	TRBJ1-4	CATSRERQRLGKLFF
TRBV15	TRBJ2-1	CATSGGKGYEQFF
TRBV7-8	TRBJ2-7	CASSPPAGGGHEQYF
TRBV12-5	TRBJ1-2	CASGLPVGQGIGNYGYTF
TRBV25-1	TRBJ1-2	CASSDVRGGYTF
TRBV7-8	TRBJ2-5	CASSFPTGLQETQYF
TRBV7-6	TRBJ2-3	CASSLGAGGPGTDTQYF
TRBV14	TRBJ2-3	CASSQDLALQTDTQYF
TRBV29-1	TRBJ2-1	CSVGTSGRIEQFF